The text below deals with one T cell receptor (beta chain). This sample stems from a study of T cell changes during pregnancy in multiple sclerosis. Generated by immunoSEQ multiplex PCR, the TCRdb table keeps only in-frame clones and is missing some. This table holds over 60,000 clones, nearly 90% found once. The CDR3 totals 15 residues. The germline gives CDR1 MNHEY, CDR2 SVGAGI. The V segment lost 6 bases and the J segment 4 bases; nucleotides outside the gene matches: 11. This chain uses TRBV6-5 with TRBJ1-1; 7 positions agree with TRBD1. The receptor was derived from a female donor with multiple sclerosis, enrolled in a pregnancy study. The specimen comprised peripheral blood, sampled in the first trimester of pregnancy. The CDR3 DNA reads TGTGCCAGCAGCCTCCATGGAGCAGGGGGCACTGAAGCTTTCTTT. Translation gives CASSLHGAGGTEAFF.